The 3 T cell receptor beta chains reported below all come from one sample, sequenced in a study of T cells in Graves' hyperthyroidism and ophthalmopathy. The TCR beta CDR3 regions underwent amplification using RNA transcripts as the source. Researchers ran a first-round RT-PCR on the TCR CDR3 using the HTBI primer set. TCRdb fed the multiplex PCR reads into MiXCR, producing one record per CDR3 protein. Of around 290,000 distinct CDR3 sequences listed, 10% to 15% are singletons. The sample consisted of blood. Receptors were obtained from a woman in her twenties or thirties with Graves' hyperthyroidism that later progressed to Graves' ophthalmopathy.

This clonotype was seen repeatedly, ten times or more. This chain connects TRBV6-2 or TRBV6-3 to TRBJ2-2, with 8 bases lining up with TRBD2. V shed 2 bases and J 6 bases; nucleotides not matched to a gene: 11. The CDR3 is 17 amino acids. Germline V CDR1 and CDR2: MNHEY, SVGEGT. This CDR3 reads CASSYPVSGSNPGELFF. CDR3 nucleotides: TGTGCCAGCAGTTACCCCGTGAGCGGGAGTAATCCCGGGGAGCTGTTTTTT.

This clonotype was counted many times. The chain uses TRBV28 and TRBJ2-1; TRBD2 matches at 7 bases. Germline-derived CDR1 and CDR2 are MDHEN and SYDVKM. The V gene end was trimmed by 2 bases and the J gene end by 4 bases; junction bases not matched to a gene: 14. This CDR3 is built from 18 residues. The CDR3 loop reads CASSLGAPWSGNYNEQFF. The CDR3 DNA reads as TGTGCCAGCAGTTTAGGGGCCCCGTGGAGCGGGAATTACAATGAGCAGTTCTTC.

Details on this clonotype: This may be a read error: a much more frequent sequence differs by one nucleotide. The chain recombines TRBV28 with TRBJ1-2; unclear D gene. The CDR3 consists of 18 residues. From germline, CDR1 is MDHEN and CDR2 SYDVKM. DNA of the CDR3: TGTGCCAGCAACCCCTCTCCCATCCCAATAATGGCTAACGATGGCTACACCTTC. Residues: CASNPSPIPIMANDGYTF.